This TCR beta chain was captured in a study of CD8+ T cells in alopecia areata. Study at large: Those patients who were treated received oral tofacitinib, which was given at 5 to 10 mg twice daily for moderate-to-severe alopecia areata. Patients in the study were on tofacitinib for 6 to 18 months, then off it for 6 months.

Notes on this clone: Its matching antigen is unknown.

This CDR3 region has 15 residues. The germline V gene encodes CDR1 SGHDT and CDR2 YYEEEE. J gave up 2 bases and V 4 bases, and 5 bases lay outside the gene matches. In alopecia areata patients, both lesional scalp punch biopsies and peripheral blood were collected. Isolated RNA was reverse transcribed into cDNA used as the sequencing template. Repertoires were generated with immunoSEQ multiplex PCR, while TCRdb's copy carries only in-frame clones and drops some. The top ten clones hold under 20% of a sample with tens of thousands of clones, approximately 60% of them seen once. Study findings and constraints: Normal skin's resident alphabeta T cells are also sequenced in scalp samples.

The rearrangement links TRBV5-6 to TRBJ2-3, with 9 positions matching TRBD2. The sequencing used CD8+ T cells sorted from blood, collected at week 0. The clonotype originates from a human donor with alopecia areata. The CDR3 DNA sequence: TGTGCCAGCAGCCCGACTAGCGGCGTCACAGATACGCAGTATTTT. Amino acid sequence: CASSPTSGVTDTQYF. Drawing the rest from reference TRBV5-6 and TRBJ2-3, the complete variable domain is DAGVTQSPTHLIKTRGQQVTLRCSPKSGHDTVSWYQQALGQGPQFIFQYYEEEERQRGNFPDRFSGHQFPNYSSELNVNALLLGDSALYLCASSPTSGVTDTQYFGPGTRLTVL.